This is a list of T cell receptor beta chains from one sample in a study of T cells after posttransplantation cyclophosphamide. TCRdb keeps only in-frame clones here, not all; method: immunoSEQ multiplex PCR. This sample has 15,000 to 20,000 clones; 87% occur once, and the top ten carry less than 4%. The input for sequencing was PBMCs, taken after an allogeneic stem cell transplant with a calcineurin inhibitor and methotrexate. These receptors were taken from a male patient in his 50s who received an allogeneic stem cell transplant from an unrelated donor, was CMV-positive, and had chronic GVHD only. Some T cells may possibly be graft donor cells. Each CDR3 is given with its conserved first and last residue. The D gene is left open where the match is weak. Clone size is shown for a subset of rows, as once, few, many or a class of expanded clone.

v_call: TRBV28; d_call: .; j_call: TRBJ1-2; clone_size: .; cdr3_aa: CASSPPQVYGYTF; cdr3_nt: TGTGCCAGCAGCCCCCCCCAGGTCTATGGCTACACCTTC
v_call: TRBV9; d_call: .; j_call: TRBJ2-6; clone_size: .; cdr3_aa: CASERRVEFSGANVLTF; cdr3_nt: TGTGCCAGTGAGAGGAGGGTGGAATTTTCTGGGGCCAACGTCCTGACTTTC
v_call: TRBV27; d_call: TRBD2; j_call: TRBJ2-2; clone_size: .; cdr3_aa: CASRKNSGMRSGELFF; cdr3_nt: TGTGCCAGCAGAAAAAATAGCGGGATGAGGTCCGGGGAGCTGTTTTTT
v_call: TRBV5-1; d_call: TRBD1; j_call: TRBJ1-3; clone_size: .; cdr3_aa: CASRTTGNGNTIYF; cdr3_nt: TGCGCCAGCAGGACGACAGGGAATGGAAACACCATATATTTT
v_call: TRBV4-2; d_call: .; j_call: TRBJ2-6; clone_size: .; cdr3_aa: CASSQDEGAGANVLTF; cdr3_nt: TGTGCCAGCAGCCAAGATGAGGGGGCTGGGGCCAACGTCCTGACTTTC
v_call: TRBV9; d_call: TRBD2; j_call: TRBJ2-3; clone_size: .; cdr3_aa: CASSVAGGGGTDTQYF; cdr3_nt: TGTGCCAGCAGCGTAGCGGGAGGAGGGGGCACAGATACGCAGTATTTT
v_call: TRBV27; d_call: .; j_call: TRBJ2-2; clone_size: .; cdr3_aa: CASSPIGGGYTGELFF; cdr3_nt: TGTGCCAGCAGTCCAATTGGGGGGGGCTACACCGGGGAGCTGTTTTTT
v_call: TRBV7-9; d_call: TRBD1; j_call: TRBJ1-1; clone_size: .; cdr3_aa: CASSPPGTANTEAFF; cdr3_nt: TGTGCCAGCAGCCCCCCCGGGACAGCGAACACTGAAGCTTTCTTT
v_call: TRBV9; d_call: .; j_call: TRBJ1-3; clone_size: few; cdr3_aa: CASSVQVAEGNTIYF; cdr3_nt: TGTGCCAGCAGCGTACAGGTCGCAGAAGGAAACACCATATATTTT
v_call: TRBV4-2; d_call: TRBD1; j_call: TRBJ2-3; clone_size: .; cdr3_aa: CASSFTRDSDTQYF; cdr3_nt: TGTGCCAGCAGCTTTACGAGGGACAGCGATACGCAGTATTTT
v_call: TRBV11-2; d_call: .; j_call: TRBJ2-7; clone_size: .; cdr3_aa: CASSHLEGSSYEQYF; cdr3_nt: TGTGCCAGCAGCCACCTGGAGGGATCCTCCTACGAGCAGTACTTC
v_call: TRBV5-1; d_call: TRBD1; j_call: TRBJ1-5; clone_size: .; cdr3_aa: CASSLEAGQGYQPQHF; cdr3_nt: TGCGCCAGCAGCTTGGAGGCGGGACAGGGGTATCAGCCCCAGCATTTT
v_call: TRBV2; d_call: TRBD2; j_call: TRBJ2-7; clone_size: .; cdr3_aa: CASSEVLAGEILLEQYF; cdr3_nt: TGTGCCAGCAGTGAAGTTCTGGCGGGAGAAATCCTTCTCGAGCAGTACTTC
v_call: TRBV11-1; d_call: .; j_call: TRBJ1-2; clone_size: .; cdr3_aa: CASSLAGDYGYTF; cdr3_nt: TGTGCCAGCAGCTTAGCAGGGGACTATGGCTACACCTTC
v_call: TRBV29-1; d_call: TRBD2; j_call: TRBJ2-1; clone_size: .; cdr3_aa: CSVELAGNEQFF; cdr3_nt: TGCAGCGTTGAACTAGCGGGCAATGAGCAGTTCTTC
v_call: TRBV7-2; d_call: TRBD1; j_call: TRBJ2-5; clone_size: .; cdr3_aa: CASSRDRQETQYF; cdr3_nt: TGTGCCAGCAGCCGGGACAGGCAAGAGACCCAGTACTTC
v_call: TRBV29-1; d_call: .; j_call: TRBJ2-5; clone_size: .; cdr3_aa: CSGAGTTQETQYF; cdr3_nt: TGCAGCGGTGCCGGGACAACTCAAGAGACCCAGTACTTC
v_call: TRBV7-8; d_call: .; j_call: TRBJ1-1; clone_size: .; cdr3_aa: CASSLAQSTGLEAFF; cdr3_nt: TGTGCCAGCAGCTTAGCGCAAAGTACGGGACTTGAAGCTTTCTTT
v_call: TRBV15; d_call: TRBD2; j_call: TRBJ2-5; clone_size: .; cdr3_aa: CATSRGGTSGAQETQYF; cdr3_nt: TGTGCCACCAGCAGAGGGGGGACTAGCGGGGCTCAAGAGACCCAGTACTTC
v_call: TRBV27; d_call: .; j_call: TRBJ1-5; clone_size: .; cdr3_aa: CASSLSPNSNQPQHF; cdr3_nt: TGTGCCAGCAGTTTATCTCCAAATAGCAATCAGCCCCAGCATTTT
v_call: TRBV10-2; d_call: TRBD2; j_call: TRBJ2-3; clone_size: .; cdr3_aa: CASSGRTSGDPTDTQYF; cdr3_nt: TGCGCCAGCAGTGGACGGACTAGCGGGGACCCCACAGATACGCAGTATTTT
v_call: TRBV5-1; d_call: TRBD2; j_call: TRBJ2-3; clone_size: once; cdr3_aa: CASSLHSGSLDTQYF; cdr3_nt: TGCGCCAGCAGCTTGCATAGCGGGAGCTTGGATACGCAGTATTTT
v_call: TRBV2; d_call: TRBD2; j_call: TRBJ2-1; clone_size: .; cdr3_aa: CASKETSGGPLNEQFF; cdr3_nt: TGTGCCAGCAAAGAGACTAGCGGGGGTCCTCTCAATGAGCAGTTCTTC
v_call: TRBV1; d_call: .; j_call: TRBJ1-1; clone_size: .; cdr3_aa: CTSSQDNNDGTGDMNTEAFF; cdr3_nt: TGCACCAGCAGCCAAGATAATAACGACGGGACAGGAGACATGAACACTGAAGCTTTCTTT
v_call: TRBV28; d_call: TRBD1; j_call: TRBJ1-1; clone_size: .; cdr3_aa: CASSLRQGYTEAFF; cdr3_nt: TGTGCCAGCAGTTTACGACAGGGCTACACTGAAGCTTTCTTT
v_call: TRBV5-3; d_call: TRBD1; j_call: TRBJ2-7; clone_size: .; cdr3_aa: CARSLPGGVHNPYEQYF; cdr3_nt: TGTGCCAGAAGCTTGCCAGGGGGTGTCCACAACCCCTACGAGCAGTACTTC
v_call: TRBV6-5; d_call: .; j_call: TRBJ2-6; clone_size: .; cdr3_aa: CASSPTVTGANVLTF; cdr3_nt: TGTGCCAGCAGTCCAACAGTCACCGGGGCCAACGTCCTGACTTTC
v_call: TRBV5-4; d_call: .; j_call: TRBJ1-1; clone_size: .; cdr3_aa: CASSFGPEAFF; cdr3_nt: TGTGCCAGCAGCTTTGGGCCCGAAGCTTTCTTT
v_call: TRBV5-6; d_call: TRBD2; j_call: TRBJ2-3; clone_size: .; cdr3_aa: CASSLDVAGRGMQYF; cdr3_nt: TGTGCCAGCAGCTTGGATGTAGCGGGCCGCGGGATGCAGTATTTT
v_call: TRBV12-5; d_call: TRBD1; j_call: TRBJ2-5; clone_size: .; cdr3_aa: CASGPDRGHETQYF; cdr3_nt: TGTGCTAGTGGTCCGGACAGGGGGCATGAGACCCAGTACTTC
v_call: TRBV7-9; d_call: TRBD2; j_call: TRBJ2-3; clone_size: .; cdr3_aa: CASSPLAGGADTQYF; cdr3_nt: TGTGCCAGCAGCCCACTAGCGGGAGGGGCAGATACGCAGTATTTT
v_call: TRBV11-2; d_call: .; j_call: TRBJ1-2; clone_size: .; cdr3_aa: CASSLIRTRIYGYTF; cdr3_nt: TGTGCCAGCAGCTTAATCCGGACAAGAATTTATGGCTACACCTTC
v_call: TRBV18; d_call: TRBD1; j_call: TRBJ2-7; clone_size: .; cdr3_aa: CASSPTSYRGSEQYF; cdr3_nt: TGTGCCAGCTCACCAACCTCATACAGGGGGAGCGAGCAGTACTTC
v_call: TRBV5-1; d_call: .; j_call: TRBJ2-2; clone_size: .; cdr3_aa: CASSFGGNTGELFF; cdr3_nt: TGCGCCAGCAGCTTCGGGGGGAACACCGGGGAGCTGTTTTTT
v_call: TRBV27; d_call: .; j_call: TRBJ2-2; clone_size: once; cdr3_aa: CASNTAGATANTGELFF; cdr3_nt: TGTGCCAGCAACACTGCCGGAGCAACCGCGAACACCGGGGAGCTGTTTTTT
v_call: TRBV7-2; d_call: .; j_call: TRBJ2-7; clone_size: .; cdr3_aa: CASSTSLGLEQYF; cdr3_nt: TGTGCCAGCAGCACCTCACTAGGGCTCGAGCAGTACTTC
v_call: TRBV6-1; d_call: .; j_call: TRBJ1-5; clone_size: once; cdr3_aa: CASSSGSSNQPQHF; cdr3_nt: TGTGCCAGCAGTTCAGGGTCTAGCAATCAGCCCCAGCATTTT
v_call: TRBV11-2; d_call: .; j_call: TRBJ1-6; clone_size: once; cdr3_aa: CASSSSLRSSYNSPLHF; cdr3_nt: TGTGCCAGCAGCTCTAGCCTCCGGAGCTCCTATAATTCACCCCTCCACTTT
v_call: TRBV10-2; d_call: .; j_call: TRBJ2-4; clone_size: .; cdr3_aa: CASSGSHIQYF; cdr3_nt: TGCGCCAGCAGTGGAAGCCACATTCAGTACTTC
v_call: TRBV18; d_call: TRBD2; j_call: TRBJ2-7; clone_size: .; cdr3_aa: CASSPSGSSGSYEQYF; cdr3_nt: TGTGCCAGCTCACCGAGCGGGTCTAGCGGGAGCTACGAGCAGTACTTC
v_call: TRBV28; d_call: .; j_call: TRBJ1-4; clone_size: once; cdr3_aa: CASSTVRGHEKLFF; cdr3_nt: TGTGCCAGCAGTACCGTCAGGGGCCACGAAAAACTGTTTTTT
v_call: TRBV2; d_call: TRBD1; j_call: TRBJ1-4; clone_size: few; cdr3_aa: CASSEMTGGREKLFF; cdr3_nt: TGTGCCAGCAGTGAGATGACAGGGGGGCGGGAAAAACTGTTTTTT
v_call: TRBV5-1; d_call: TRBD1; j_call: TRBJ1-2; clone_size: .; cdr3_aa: CASSLVGTGVNGYTF; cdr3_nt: TGCGCCAGCAGCTTGGTGGGGACAGGGGTTAATGGCTACACCTTC
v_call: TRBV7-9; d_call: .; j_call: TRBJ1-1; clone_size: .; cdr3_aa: CASSLGLVVEAFF; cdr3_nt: TGTGCCAGCAGCTTAGGGCTGGTGGTTGAAGCTTTCTTT
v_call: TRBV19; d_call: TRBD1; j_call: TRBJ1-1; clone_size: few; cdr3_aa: CASSIRGNGEENTEAFF; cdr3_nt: TGTGCCAGTAGTATCAGGGGGAACGGAGAAGAGAACACTGAAGCTTTCTTT
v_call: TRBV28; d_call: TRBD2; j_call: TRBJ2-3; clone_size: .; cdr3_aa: CASSLGVAGGPGGADTQYF; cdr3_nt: TGTGCCAGCAGTTTGGGGGTAGCGGGAGGGCCGGGGGGGGCAGATACGCAGTATTTT
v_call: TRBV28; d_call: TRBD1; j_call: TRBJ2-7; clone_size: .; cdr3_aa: CASRSGTGDEQYF; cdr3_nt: TGTGCCAGCAGATCCGGGACAGGGGACGAGCAGTACTTC
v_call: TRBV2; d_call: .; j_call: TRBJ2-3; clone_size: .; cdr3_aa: CASSRGGGDTDTQYF; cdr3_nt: TGTGCCAGCAGCCGCGGCGGGGGCGACACAGATACGCAGTATTTT
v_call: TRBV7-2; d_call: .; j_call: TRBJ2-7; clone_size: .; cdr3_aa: CASSSRGSSYEQYF; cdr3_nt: TGTGCCAGCAGCTCACGGGGTAGCTCCTACGAGCAGTACTTC
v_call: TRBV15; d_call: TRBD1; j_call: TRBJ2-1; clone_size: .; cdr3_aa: CATSRDEAGGSYNEQFF; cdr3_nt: TGTGCCACCAGCAGAGATGAGGCAGGGGGCTCCTACAATGAGCAGTTCTTC